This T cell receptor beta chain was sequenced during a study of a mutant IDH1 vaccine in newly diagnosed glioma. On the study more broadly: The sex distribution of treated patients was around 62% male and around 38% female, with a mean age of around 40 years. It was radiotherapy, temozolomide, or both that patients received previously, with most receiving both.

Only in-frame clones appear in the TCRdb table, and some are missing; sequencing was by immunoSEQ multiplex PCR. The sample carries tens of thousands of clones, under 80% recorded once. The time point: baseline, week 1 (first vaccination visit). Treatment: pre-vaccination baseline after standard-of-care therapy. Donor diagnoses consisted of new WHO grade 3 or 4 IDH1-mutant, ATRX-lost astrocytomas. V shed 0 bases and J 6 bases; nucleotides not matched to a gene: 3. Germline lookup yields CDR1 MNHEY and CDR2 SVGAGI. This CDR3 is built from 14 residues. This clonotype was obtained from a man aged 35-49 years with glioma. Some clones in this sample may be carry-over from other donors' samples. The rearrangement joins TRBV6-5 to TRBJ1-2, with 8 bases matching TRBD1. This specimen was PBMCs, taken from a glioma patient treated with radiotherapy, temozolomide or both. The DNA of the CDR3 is TGTGCCAGCAGTTACTCGGGACAGGTTCATGGCTACACCTTC. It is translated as CASSYSGQVHGYTF.